Sequencing of this T cell receptor (beta chain) was carried out in a study of preoperative IRX-2 immunotherapy in early breast cancer. The CDR3 runs to 13 residues. Germline V gene sequence: CDR1 MNHGY, CDR2 SAAAGT. The V segment lost 7 bases and the J segment 7 bases; nucleotides outside the gene matches: 8. Method: immunoSEQ multiplex PCR; TCRdb's copy keeps in-frame clones and lacks some. In the table there are roughly 27,000 clones, around 75% of which are singletons. Treatment of the sample: preoperative locoregional IRX-2 cytokine immunotherapy. Samples came from a phase Ib trial of preoperative locoregional IRX-2 cytokine immunotherapy.

The chain combines TRBV6-8 with TRBJ1-2; 8 bases are shared with TRBD1. This material consisted of lymph node tissue, taken before IRX-2 immunotherapy. The origin of this receptor is a human donor with breast cancer. The CDR3 DNA sequence: TGTGCCAGCAACAGACAGGGGAGTAGTGGCTACACCTTC. The encoded protein is CASNRQGSSGYTF.